This T cell receptor (beta chain) was documented in a study of CD8+CD57+ T cells in acquired aplastic anemia. CDR1 LGHDT and CDR2 YNNKEL come from the germline V gene (reference sequence). With 5 bases clipped from V and 7 bases from J, the junction kept 6 bases outside the gene matches. CDR3 length: 13 residues. Profiling that covered TCR beta VDJ and CDR3 relied on genomic DNA as its template. TCRdb recomputed calls from the reads with MiXCR, one row per CDR3 protein. The sample holds fewer than 250,000 distinct CDR3 sequences; approximately 50% are singletons and the top ten take approximately 15%. This clonotype was detected ten times or more.

Sequences were obtained from sorted CD4+, CD8+, or CD8+CD57+ T cells (not recorded which) from PBMCs. The chain joins TRBV3-1 to TRBJ1-2, with TRBD1 identical over 8 bases. The source of this sequence is a human donor in good health, serving as a control. The CDR3 bases are TGTGCCAGCAGCATAGGACAGGGACGTGGCTACACCTTC. Translated: CASSIGQGRGYTF.